This entry concerns a single T cell receptor (beta chain). Its antigen is not known. TCRdb's table, derived via immunoSEQ multiplex PCR, lists solely in-frame clones and lacks some. This table holds approximately 70,000 clones, approximately 79% found once. In germline, CDR1 is SQVTM, CDR2 ANQGSEA. The CDR3 is 13 residues long. Trimming took 6 bases from V and 4 from J, leaving 15 bases between them. This entry is derived from a study of a mutant IDH1 vaccine in newly diagnosed glioma. Across the whole study: Treated patients were roughly 60% male, about 40% female, mean age approximately 42 years. Receipt of radiotherapy, temozolomide, or both preceded the study, and most received both. Overall study results and limits: Whatever changes occurred in top peripheral T cell clonotypes seemed unrelated to pseudoprogression.

As for time point: baseline, week 1 (first vaccination visit). Documented treatment: pre-vaccination baseline after standard-of-care therapy. In every donor, the tumor was a new WHO grade 3 or 4 IDH1-mutant, ATRX-lost astrocytoma. This specimen was PBMCs, taken from a glioma patient treated with radiotherapy, temozolomide or both. This sequence was found in a man between 50 and 59 years old with glioma. The chain uses TRBV29-1 and TRBJ1-2, with D possibly TRBD1 on 6 matching bases. The chain's CDR3 is CSVNRQELYGYTF. For the CDR3, the DNA is TGCAGCGTCAATCGACAGGAGCTCTATGGCTACACCTTC.